This T cell receptor (beta chain) was sequenced in a study of neurological immune-mediated disorders. Study observations and caveats: Multiple sclerosis patients had less TCR clonal expansion than even healthy controls, unlike HTLV-1-associated myelopathy.

The germline V gene has CDR1 SGHAT and CDR2 FQNNGV. The CDR3 contains 16 residues. V lost 3 bases and J lost 8; bases outside the gene matches: 13. The unsorted libraries were produced from 2 million PBMCs held at -80 C. On this clonotype: Its antigen is unidentified.

Synthesis of cDNA used 5'RACE (with 10-nucleotide random UMIs). Each CDR3 protein is one row after TCRdb ran MiXCR on the 5' RACE reads. The table includes 48,000 or so distinct CDR3 sequences, about a tenth detected once. This clonotype was obtained from a woman between 40 and 55 years old with HTLV-1-associated myelopathy (HAM/TSP). This chain connects TRBV11-2 to TRBJ2-1; 7 nucleotides align to TRBD2. Sequences were obtained from PBMCs. This CDR3 reads CASSLGPGRGIYEQFF. The CDR3 DNA sequence: TGTGCCAGCAGCTTGGGCCCGGGGCGGGGGATCTATGAGCAGTTCTTC.